The 5 T cell receptor beta chains below all came from one sample that was sequenced in a study of cytomegalovirus exposure and HLA in healthy donors. 13 Jbeta primers and 60 Vbeta primers were used for the PCR. Some clones are missing from TCRdb's copy, which holds only in-frame ones; the method was immunoSEQ multiplex PCR. Found here are roughly 73,000 clones; the top ten clones hold about an eighth. The sample was PBMCs. The receptors come from a man aged 50 to 60 in good health and CMV-seropositive.

The chain employs TRBV15 and TRBJ1-6; D is undetermined. This CDR3 spans 12 amino acids. The ends were cut back, 5 bases at V and 5 bases at J, with 4 bases in the middle. Germline CDR1 is LNHNV and CDR2 is YYDKDF (reference sequence). The CDR3 DNA reads TGTGCCACCAGCTTCGATAATTCACCCCTCCACTTT. This translates into CATSFDNSPLHF.

V and J are TRBV5-1 and TRBJ2-7; D might be TRBD2 (5 bases). This CDR3 region has 16 residues. The germline V gene has CDR1 SGHRS and CDR2 YFSETQ. V was trimmed by 1 base and J by 2 bases, leaving 16 bases between them. CDR3 nucleotides: TGCGCCAGCAGCTTGAAAGGCGACTACTCTCCCTACGAGCAGTACTTC. Its protein is CASSLKGDYSPYEQYF. The whole variable domain, filled in from reference TRBV5-1 and TRBJ2-7, reads KAGVTQTPRYLIKTRGQQVTLSCSPISGHRSVSWYQQTPGQGLQFLFEYFSETQRNKGNFPGRFSGRQFSNSRSEMNVSTLELGDSALYLCASSLKGDYSPYEQYFGPGTRLTVT.

Here the CDR3 DNA reads TGTGCCAGCAGCTTAGAGCGCAGGGCTGGCTACACCTTC. This gives the protein CASSLERRAGYTF. The V and J genes are TRBV7-2 and TRBJ1-2; tentatively, D is TRBD1 (5 bases). The V gene lost 1 base and the J gene lost 7 bases, with 10 bases spanning the gap. Germline loops: CDR1 SGHTA, CDR2 FQGNSA. This CDR3 comprises 13 residues.

The chain carries TRBV28 and TRBJ1-2; TRBD1 aligns across 8 bases. This CDR3 spans 14 amino acids. Unmatched junction bases numbered 7, after V lost 10 bases and J lost 0 bases. Germline V gene sequence: CDR1 MDHEN, CDR2 SYDVKM. The CDR3: CAIGDRGANYGYTF. The CDR3 bases are TGTGCCATCGGAGACAGGGGAGCTAACTATGGCTACACCTTC.

The genes are TRBV28 and TRBJ2-1; a weak D match, TRBD1 (5 bases). V was shortened by 4 bases and J by 10 bases, with 11 bases between the two germline ends. Per the germline V gene, CDR1 is MDHEN and CDR2 is SYDVKM. This CDR3 spans 12 amino acids. The DNA of the CDR3 is TGTGCCAGCAGTTCAGGGTCACGGGAGCAGTTCTTC. Its translation is CASSSGSREQFF. Together with reference TRBV28 and TRBJ2-1, the CDR3 gives the full variable domain: DVKVTQSSRYLVKRTGEKVFLECVQDMDHENMFWYRQDPGLGLRLIYFSYDVKMKEKGDIPEGYSVSREKKERFSLILESASTNQTSMYLCASSSGSREQFFGPGTRLTVL.